This T cell receptor (beta chain) was sequenced in a study of blood T cell repertoires in COVID-19. In the authors' methods: Counts of nucleated cells, estimated from reference gene primer amplification, were obtained. Produced via immunoSEQ multiplex PCR; TCRdb's table is partial and in-frame only. That table gives V, J and clone size, and the DNA gave D and trimming. The repertoire holds under 350,000 clones, with 65% to 90% as singletons. Participant age was about 18 to 89 years, and participants resided in around 24 US areas. The CDR3 runs to 14 residues. The trim removed 7 bases at V and 6 bases at J, leaving 5 bases unmatched. Germline CDR1 MNHEY, CDR2 SVGAGI.

The sequenced sample consisted of PBMCs or T cells enriched from blood (not recorded which). This rearrangement joins TRBV6-5 to TRBJ2-2; 10 nucleotides align to TRBD1. This TCR was recovered from a man aged 25-45 years who had recovered from COVID-19. Written as DNA, the CDR3 is TGTGCCAGCATTTCGACAGGGGGCGCCGGGGAGCTGTTTTTT. This translates into CASISTGGAGELFF.